The clone carrying this T cell receptor (beta chain) was detected only a few times. A second PCR of about 7 to 12 cycles used a sample-barcoded 5' primer and a J-beta primer mix. TCRdb reprocessed the 5' RACE reads with MiXCR, giving one entry per CDR3 protein. The sample has about 800,000 distinct CDR3 sequences; more than 20% are singletons. This sample was included in a study of blood T cells in healthy people across ages. The germline V gene has CDR1 LNHNV and CDR2 YYDKDF (reference sequence). This CDR3 is built from 16 residues. Unmatched junction bases numbered 6, after V lost 0 bases and J lost 3 bases. The data also belong to a second study, concerning T cells of mothers and their children.

The J gene is TRBJ2-3, the V gene TRBV15, with 7 bases aligning to TRBD1. Sample: blood. This TCR came from a boy younger than 18 in good health. In nucleotides, the CDR3 is TGTGCCACCAGCAGAGATTTTGTCAGGGGGACAGATACGCAGTATTTT. As protein: CATSRDFVRGTDTQYF.